This entry concerns a single T cell receptor (beta chain). These data are taken from a study of blood T cell repertoires in COVID-19. For the study at large: Samples came from the United States, Italy and Spain, spanning acute and convalescent COVID-19. Sources were T cells, B-cell-depleted T cells, or PBMCs; the material itself was cDNA or gDNA.

CDR3 size: 12 residues. Per germline, CDR1 LNHDA and CDR2 SQIVND (reference sequence). V lost 5 bases and J 2 bases, leaving 6 bases between the germline ends. Profiled with immunoSEQ multiplex PCR; TCRdb holds only in-frame clones, not every one. Here the sample spans about 80,000 clones, 70% to 80% being singletons. This receptor was obtained from a man aged 70 or older with active or convalescent COVID-19. This chain uses TRBV19 with TRBJ1-2; D is possibly TRBD1 (5 bases). The source material was peripheral blood. Written as DNA, the CDR3 is TGTGCCAGTAGTCCAGGGAACTATGGCTACACCTTC. Its protein is CASSPGNYGYTF.